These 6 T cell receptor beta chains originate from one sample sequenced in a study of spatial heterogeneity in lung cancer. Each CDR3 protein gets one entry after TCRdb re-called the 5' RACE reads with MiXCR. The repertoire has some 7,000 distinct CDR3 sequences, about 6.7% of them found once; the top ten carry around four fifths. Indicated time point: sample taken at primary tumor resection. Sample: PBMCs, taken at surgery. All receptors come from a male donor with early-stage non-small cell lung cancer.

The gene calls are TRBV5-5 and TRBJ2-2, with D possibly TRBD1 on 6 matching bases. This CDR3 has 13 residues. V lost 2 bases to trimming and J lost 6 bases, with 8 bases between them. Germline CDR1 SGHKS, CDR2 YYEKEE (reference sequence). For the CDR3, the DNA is TGTGCCAGCAGCTTACAGGGTCCCGGGGAGCTGTTTTTT. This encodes CASSLQGPGELFF.

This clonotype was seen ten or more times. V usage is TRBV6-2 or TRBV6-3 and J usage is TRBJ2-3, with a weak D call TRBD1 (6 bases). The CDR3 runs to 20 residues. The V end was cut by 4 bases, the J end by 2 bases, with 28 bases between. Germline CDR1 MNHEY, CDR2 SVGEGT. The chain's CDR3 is CASSFSPESSGTLYTDTQYF. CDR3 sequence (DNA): TGTGCCAGCAGTTTCTCACCTGAGAGCTCCGGGACACTATACACAGATACGCAGTATTTT.

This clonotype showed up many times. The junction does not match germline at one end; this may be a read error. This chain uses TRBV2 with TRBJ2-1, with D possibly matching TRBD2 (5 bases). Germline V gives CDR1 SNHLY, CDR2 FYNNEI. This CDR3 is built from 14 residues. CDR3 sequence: CASSEMDSNNEQFF. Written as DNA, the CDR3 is TGTGCCAGCAGTGAAATGGACTCCAACAATGAGCAGTTCTTC.

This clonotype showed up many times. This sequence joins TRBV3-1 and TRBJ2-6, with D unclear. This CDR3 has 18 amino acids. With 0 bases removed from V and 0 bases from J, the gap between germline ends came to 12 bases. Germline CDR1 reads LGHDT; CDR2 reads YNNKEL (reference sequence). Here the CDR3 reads CASSQDRAVFSGANVLTF. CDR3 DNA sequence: TGTGCCAGCAGCCAAGATAGGGCCGTATTCTCTGGGGCCAACGTCCTGACTTTC.

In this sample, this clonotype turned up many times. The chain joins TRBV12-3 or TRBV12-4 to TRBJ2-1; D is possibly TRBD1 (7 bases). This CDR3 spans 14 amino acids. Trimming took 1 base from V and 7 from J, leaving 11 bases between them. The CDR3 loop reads CASSLEGAGNEQFF. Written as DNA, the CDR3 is TGTGCCAGCAGTTTAGAGGGGGCGGGAAATGAGCAGTTCTTC.

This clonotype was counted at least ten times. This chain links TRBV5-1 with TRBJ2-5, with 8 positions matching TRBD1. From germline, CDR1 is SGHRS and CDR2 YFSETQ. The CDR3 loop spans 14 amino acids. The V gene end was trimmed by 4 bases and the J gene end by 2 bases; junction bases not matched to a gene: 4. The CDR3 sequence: CASSRGTGQETQYF. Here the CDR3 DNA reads TGCGCCAGCAGCCGTGGGACAGGACAAGAGACCCAGTACTTC.